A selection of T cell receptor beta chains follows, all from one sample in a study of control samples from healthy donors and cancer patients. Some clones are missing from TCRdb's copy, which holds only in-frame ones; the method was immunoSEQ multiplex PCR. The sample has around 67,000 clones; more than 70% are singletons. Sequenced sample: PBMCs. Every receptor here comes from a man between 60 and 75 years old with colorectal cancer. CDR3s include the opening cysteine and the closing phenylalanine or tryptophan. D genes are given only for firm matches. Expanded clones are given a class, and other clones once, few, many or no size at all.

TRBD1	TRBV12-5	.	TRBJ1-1	CASGLVGTGVIGMNTEAFF	TGTGCTAGTGGTTTGGTCGGGACAGGGGTTATTGGGATGAACACTGAAGCTTTCTTT
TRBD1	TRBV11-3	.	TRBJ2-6	CAIEQGSGANVLTF	TGTGCCATCGAACAGGGGTCTGGGGCCAACGTCCTGACTTTC
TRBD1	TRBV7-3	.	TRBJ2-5	CASSPGGSRETQYF	TGTGCCAGCAGCCCAGGGGGCTCTCGAGAGACCCAGTACTTC
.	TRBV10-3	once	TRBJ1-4	CAISESRDTVNEKLFF	TGTGCCATCAGTGAGTCGAGGGATACGGTCAATGAAAAACTGTTTTTT
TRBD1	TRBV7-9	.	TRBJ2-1	CASTPLGQGYNEQFF	TGTGCCAGCACTCCCCTGGGACAGGGGTACAATGAGCAGTTCTTC
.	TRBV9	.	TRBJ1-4	CASNLGRADEKLFF	TGTGCCAGCAATTTGGGAAGGGCCGATGAAAAACTGTTTTTT
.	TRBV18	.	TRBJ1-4	CASSPPSGGKLFF	TGTGCCAGCTCACCACCGAGTGGTGGGAAACTGTTTTTT
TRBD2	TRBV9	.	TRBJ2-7	CASAARSGGEQYF	TGTGCCAGCGCTGCCCGGTCCGGGGGGGAGCAGTACTTC
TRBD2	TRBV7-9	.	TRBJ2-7	CASTTFSGAPDF	TGTGCCAGCACCACCTTCAGCGGGGCCCCGGACTTC
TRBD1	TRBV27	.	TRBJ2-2	CATRQGNTGELFF	TGTGCCACTCGACAGGGTAACACCGGGGAGCTGTTTTTT
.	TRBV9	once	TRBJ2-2	CASSTRLGRGELFF	TGTGCCAGCAGCACCCGACTCGGCAGGGGGGAGCTGTTTTTT
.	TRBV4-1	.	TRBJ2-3	CASSQESRSTDTQYF	TGCGCCAGCAGCCAAGAGTCTAGGAGCACAGATACGCAGTATTTT
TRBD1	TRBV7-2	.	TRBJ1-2	CASSLLGRGQTNYGYTF	TGTGCCAGCAGCTTACTAGGCAGGGGGCAAACTAACTATGGCTACACCTTC
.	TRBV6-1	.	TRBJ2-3	CASSEDAAGAGSLSDTQYF	TGTGCCAGCAGTGAAGACGCGGCCGGGGCGGGGAGCCTCTCGGATACGCAGTATTTT
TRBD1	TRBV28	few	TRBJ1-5	CASRLQGSNQPQHF	TGTGCCAGCAGGCTACAGGGGAGCAATCAGCCCCAGCATTTT
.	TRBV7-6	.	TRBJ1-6	CASSPQGIHNSPLHF	TGTGCCAGCAGCCCACAGGGTATCCATAATTCACCCCTCCACTTT